Following are 4 T cell receptor beta chains from one sample sequenced in a study of radiation and T cells in renal cell carcinoma. Treatment noted: 15 Gy SBRT to primary tumor, nephrectomy 4 weeks later. Profiled with immunoSEQ multiplex PCR; TCRdb holds only in-frame clones, not every one. The data hold some 20,000 clones, with about 50% observed a single time. The specimen was tumor tissue, collected from a patient whose treatment included radiotherapy and nephrectomy. These receptor sequences come from a woman between 50 and 59 years old with renal cell carcinoma.

This sequence joins TRBV2 and TRBJ1-2, with unresolved D. Germline V CDR1 and CDR2: SNHLY, FYNNEI. The ends were cut back, 3 bases at V and 2 bases at J, with 7 bases in the middle. The length of the CDR3 is 13 residues. CDR3 sequence reads: CASSDGSNYGYTF. The CDR3 bases are TGTGCCAGCAGTGATGGCAGCAACTATGGCTACACCTTC.

Only one count was recorded for this clone. This chain uses TRBV30 with TRBJ1-6; 8 bases are a match to TRBD1. The CDR3 is made up of 14 amino acids. V trimming: 4 bases; J trimming: 7 bases; junction bases outside the gene matches: 6. Germline-derived CDR1 and CDR2 are GTSNPN and SVGIG (reference sequence). CDR3: CAWKFDRGNSPLHF. In DNA form, the CDR3 reads TGTGCCTGGAAATTTGACAGGGGAAATTCACCCCTCCACTTT.

The V call is TRBV30, the J call TRBJ1-1; no clear D gene. The CDR3 extends over 12 amino acids. Germline loops: CDR1 GTSNPN, CDR2 SVGIG (reference sequence). With 6 bases removed from V and 1 base from J, the gap between germline ends came to 9 bases. The CDR3 coding sequence is TGTGCCTGCGTACCGCAGAACACTGAAGCTTTCTTT. Translating gives CACVPQNTEAFF. The entire variable domain, with the rest obtained from reference TRBV30 and TRBJ1-1, is as follows: SQTIHQWPATLVQPVGSPLSLECTVEGTSNPNLYWYRQAAGRGLQLLFYSVGIGQISSEVPQNLSASRPQDRQFILSSKKLLLSDSGFYLCACVPQNTEAFFGQGTRLTVV.

The CDR3 region has the DNA TGTGCCAGCAGTTACTCGTACAATTCTAACTATGGCTACACCTTC. Amino acids: CASSYSYNSNYGYTF. The V gene is TRBV6-6, the J gene TRBJ1-2; the D is unclear. Germline values: CDR1 MNHNY, CDR2 SVGAGI (reference sequence). Between the trimmed V and J ends, which lost 0 bases and 0 bases, there was a span of 8 bases. The CDR3 runs 15 residues.